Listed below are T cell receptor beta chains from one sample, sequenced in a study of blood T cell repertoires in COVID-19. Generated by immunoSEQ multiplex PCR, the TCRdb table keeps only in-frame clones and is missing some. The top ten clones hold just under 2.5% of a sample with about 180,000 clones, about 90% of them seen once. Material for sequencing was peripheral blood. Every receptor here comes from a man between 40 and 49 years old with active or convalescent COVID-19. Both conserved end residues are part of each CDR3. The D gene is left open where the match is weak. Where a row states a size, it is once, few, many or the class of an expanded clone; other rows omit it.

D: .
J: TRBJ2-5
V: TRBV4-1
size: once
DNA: TGCGCCAGCAGCCGAGGAGTCAGGGAGGTCCAAGAGACCCAGTACTTC
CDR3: CASSRGVREVQETQYF

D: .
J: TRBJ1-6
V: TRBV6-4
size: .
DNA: TGTGCCAGCAGTGCCAGGGTACCGGTCGGTTCTAATTCACCCCTCCACTTT
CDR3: CASSARVPVGSNSPLHF

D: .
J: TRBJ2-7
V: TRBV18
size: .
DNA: TGTGCCAGCTCACCACCGGGCAGCTACGAGCAGTACTTC
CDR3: CASSPPGSYEQYF

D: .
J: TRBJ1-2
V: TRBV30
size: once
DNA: TGTGCCTGGAGTGTACAAGGGGATGGCTACACCTTC
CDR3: CAWSVQGDGYTF

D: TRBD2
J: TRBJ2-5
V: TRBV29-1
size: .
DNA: TGCAGCGTTGCGAGCGGGAGTAGACAAGAGACCCAGTACTTC
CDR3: CSVASGSRQETQYF

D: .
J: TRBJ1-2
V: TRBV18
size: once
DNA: TGTGCCAGCTCACGAACGAGGGCAGATGCTAACTATGGCTACACCTTC
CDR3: CASSRTRADANYGYTF

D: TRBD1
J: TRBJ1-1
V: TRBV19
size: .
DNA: TGTGCCAGTAGTACCGACAGGGGAGACCTTAACACTGAAGCTTTCTTT
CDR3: CASSTDRGDLNTEAFF

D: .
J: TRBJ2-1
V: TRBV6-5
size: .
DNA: TGTGCCAGCAGTTACTCGAAGGCAGGGAACGACAATGAGCAGTTCTTC
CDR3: CASSYSKAGNDNEQFF

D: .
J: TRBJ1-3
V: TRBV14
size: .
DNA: TGTGCCAGCAGCCAAGAGACTGCTGGAAACACCATATATTTT
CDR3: CASSQETAGNTIYF

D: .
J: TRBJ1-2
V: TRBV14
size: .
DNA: TGTGCCAGCAGCCAACAAACTAACTATGGCTACACCTTC
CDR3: CASSQQTNYGYTF

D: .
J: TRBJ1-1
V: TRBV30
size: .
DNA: TGTGCCTGGAACAGGCAGGCGGACACTGAAGCTTTCTTT
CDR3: CAWNRQADTEAFF

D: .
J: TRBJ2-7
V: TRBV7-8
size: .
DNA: TGTGCCAGCAGCCTCGGGCGGCCTAGCAGAGGCCACGAGCAGTACTTC
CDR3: CASSLGRPSRGHEQYF

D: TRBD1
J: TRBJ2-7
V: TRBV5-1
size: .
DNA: TGCGCCAGCGGGACAGGGGGCTCCTACGAGCAGTACTTC
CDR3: CASGTGGSYEQYF

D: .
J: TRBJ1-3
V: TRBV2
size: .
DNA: TGTGCCAGCAGTGGATCGGGGGGTCCGGACACCATATATTTT
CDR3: CASSGSGGPDTIYF

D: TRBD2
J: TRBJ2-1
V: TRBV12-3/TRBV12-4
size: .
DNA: TGTGCCAGCGGCCTTCGGGGGGACAATGAGCAGTTCTTC
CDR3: CASGLRGDNEQFF

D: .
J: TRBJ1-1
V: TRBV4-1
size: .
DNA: TGCGCCAGTCGCAGACGTTGGGGGGTCGGAACGAACACTGAAGCTTTCTTT
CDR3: CASRRRWGVGTNTEAFF

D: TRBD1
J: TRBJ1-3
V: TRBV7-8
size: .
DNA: TGTGCCAGCAGCCAAGGCAGGGGGGCAAGCTCTGGAAACACCATATATTTT
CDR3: CASSQGRGASSGNTIYF

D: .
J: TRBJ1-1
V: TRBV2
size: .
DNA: TGTGCCAGCAGTGAAAGAGGGGGAAGCACTGAAGCTTTCTTT
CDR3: CASSERGGSTEAFF

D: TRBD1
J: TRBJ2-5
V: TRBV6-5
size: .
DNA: TGTGCCACCTCAGGGGGAATCCAAGAGACCCAGTACTTC
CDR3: CATSGGIQETQYF

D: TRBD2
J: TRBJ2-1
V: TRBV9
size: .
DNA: TGTGCCAGCAGCGTAGCTAGCGGGGGGGCAGGTTCCTACAATGAGCAGTTCTTC
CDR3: CASSVASGGAGSYNEQFF

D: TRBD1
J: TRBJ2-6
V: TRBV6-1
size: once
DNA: TGTGCCAGCAGTGGGAAGGGACAGGTCTTCTCTGGGGCCAACGTCCTGACTTTC
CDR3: CASSGKGQVFSGANVLTF

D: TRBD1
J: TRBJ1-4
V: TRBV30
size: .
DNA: TGTGCCTGGACGGACAGGGAAGATGAAAAACTGTTTTTT
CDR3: CAWTDREDEKLFF

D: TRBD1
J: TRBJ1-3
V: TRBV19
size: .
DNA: TGTGCCAGTACCTCGACAGGGGAGGGAAACACCATATATTTT
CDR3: CASTSTGEGNTIYF

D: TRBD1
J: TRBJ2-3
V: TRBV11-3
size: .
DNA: TGTGCCAGCAGCGCCCGACAGGGGGCAACAGATACGCAGTATTTT
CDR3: CASSARQGATDTQYF

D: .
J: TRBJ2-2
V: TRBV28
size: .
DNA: TGTGCCAGCAGTTTAGATCCGGGGTCCGGGGAGCTGTTTTTT
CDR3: CASSLDPGSGELFF

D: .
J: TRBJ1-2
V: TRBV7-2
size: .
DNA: TGTGCCAGCAGCTTAATCGGGACAAACTATGGCTACACCTTC
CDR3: CASSLIGTNYGYTF

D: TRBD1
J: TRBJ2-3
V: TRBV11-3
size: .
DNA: TGTGCCAGCAGCCGGACAGGGGTTCAGGATACGCAGTATTTT
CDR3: CASSRTGVQDTQYF

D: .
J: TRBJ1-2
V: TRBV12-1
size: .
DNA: TGTGCCAGCAGCTTTGCGCCCAGGGACACACTCTTC
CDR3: CASSFAPRDTLF

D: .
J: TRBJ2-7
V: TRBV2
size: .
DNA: TGTGCCAGCAGTGCCCGGTCGGGACTCGCGTCCTACGAGCAGTACTTC
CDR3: CASSARSGLASYEQYF

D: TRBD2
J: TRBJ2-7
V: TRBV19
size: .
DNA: TGTGCCAGTAGTAAGGGACAGCTTCTAGCGGGGGGGCCTGGCGAGCAGTACTTC
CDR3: CASSKGQLLAGGPGEQYF

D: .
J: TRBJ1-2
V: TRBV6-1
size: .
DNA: TGTGCCAGCAGTGAAGCTCCAGGGCACCATAACTATGGCTACACCTTC
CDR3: CASSEAPGHHNYGYTF

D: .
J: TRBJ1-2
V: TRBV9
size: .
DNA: TGTGCCAGCAGCGTATATGGGGCGGACGCTGATGGCTACACCTTC
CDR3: CASSVYGADADGYTF

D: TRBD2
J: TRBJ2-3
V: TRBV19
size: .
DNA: TGTGCCAGTAGCGCCGGGGGAGCGGGGGGCCGGGATACGCAGTATTTT
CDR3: CASSAGGAGGRDTQYF

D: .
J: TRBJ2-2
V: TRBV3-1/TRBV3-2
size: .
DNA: TGTGCCAGCAGCCAATTAGGAGGGCCCGTTGACACCGGGGAGCTGTTTTTT
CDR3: CASSQLGGPVDTGELFF

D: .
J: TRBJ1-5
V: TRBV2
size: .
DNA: TGTGCCAGCAGCCTCTCTAACGGTATATCGCAGCCCCAGCATTTT
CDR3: CASSLSNGISQPQHF

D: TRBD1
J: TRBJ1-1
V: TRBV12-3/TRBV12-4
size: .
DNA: TGTGCCAGCAACCCGACAGGGGATACTGAAGCTTTCTTT
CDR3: CASNPTGDTEAFF

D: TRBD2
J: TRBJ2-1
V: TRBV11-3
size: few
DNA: TGTGCCAGCAGCCCCCAGGGACTAGCGGGGGTTGAGCAGTTCTTC
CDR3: CASSPQGLAGVEQFF

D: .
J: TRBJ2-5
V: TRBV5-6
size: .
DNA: TGTGCCAGCAGCCGCCGGGAGACCCAGTACTTC
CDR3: CASSRRETQYF

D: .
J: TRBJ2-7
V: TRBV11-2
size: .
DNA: TGTGCCAGCAGCTTAGGAGGGCAACCTTACGAGCAGTACTTC
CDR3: CASSLGGQPYEQYF

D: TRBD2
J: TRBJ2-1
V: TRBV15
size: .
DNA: TGTGCCACCAGCAGAGAGGTGACTAGCGGGGGTGGGGAGCAGTTCTTC
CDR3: CATSREVTSGGGEQFF

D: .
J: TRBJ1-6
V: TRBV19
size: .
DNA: TGTGCCAGTAGTATAGTTCCAGGGGATAATTCACCCCTCCACTTT
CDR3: CASSIVPGDNSPLHF

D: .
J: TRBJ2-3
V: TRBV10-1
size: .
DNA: TGCGCCAGCAGTGAGCGGGATACGCAGTATTTT
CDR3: CASSERDTQYF